Detailed here is one T cell receptor (beta chain). This may come from a read error, since a much larger clone is one base off. In the authors' workflow: The authors estimated nucleated cell counts from reference gene primer amplification. The assay was immunoSEQ multiplex PCR, and TCRdb's table has in-frame clones only and misses some. V, J and clone size are those of that table, while D and trimming were read from the DNA. The sample contains some 130,000 clones, 85% to 90% of which appear only once. This specimen comes from a study of blood T cell repertoires in COVID-19. About the research overall: Sites in the United States, Italy and Spain provided acute and convalescent COVID-19 samples. T cells, B-cell-depleted T cells, or PBMCs provided the cDNA or gDNA that served as material.

V lost 3 bases and J lost 0, with 8 bases in between. The CDR3 is 14 residues long. From germline, CDR1 is MNHEY and CDR2 SMNVEV (reference sequence). Sequencing was carried out using peripheral blood. This rearrangement joins TRBV27 to TRBJ1-1; TRBD1 might be the D (5 bases). The TCR comes from a man between 60 and 75 years old with active or convalescent COVID-19. The CDR3 nucleotides are TGTGCCAGCAGTTTTGCAGGGATGAACACTGAAGCTTTCTTT. This gives the protein CASSFAGMNTEAFF.